What follows is one T cell receptor (beta chain) and its context. Its antigen is currently unknown. This sample is part of a study of metastatic and nonmetastatic thyroid tumors. All patients were untreated before thyroid surgery. In the original processing: The authors used CDR3 differences across clinicopathological groups to build a distant-metastasis classifier for papillary thyroid cancer. TCRdb ran MiXCR on the PCR reads. These V and J calls originate from TCRdb's pipeline instead of the authors' own analysis. The data hold about 17,000 clones, with about a third observed a single time. V was shortened by 5 bases and J by 6 bases, with 26 bases between the two germline ends. Germline lookup yields CDR1 MNHEY and CDR2 SVGAGI. This CDR3 region has 18 residues. Findings of the study overall: Reports indicated that malignant thyroid tumors showed significantly higher TCR beta diversity than benign nodules did, in blood and tumor.

V gene TRBV6-5 combines with J gene TRBJ2-1; D not certain. This receptor was identified in a female donor with papillary thyroid cancer or a benign thyroid nodule (not recorded which). Some clones in this sample may be carry-over from other donors' samples. Sample: tumor tissue. Here the CDR3 reads CASSPRAGGALKSNEQFF. In DNA form, the CDR3 reads TGTGCCAGCAGTCCTCGCGCTGGTGGAGCGCTAAAGAGCAATGAGCAGTTCTTC.